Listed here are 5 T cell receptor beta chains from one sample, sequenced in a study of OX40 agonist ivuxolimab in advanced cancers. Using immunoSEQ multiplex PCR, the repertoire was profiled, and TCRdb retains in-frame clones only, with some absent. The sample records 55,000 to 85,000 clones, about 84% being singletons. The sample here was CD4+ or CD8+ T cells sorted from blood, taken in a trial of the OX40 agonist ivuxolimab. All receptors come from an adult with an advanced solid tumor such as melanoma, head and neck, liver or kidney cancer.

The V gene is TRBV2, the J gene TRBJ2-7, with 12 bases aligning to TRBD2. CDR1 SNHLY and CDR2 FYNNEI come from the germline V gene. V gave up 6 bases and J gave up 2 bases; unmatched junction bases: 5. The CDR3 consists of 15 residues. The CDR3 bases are TGTGCCAGCAGGGGGACTAGCGGGCAGACCTACGAGCAGTACTTC. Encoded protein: CASRGTSGQTYEQYF.

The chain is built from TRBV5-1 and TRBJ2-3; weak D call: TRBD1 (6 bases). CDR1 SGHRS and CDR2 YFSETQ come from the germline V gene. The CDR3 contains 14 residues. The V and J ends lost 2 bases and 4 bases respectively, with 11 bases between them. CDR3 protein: CASSFGQTPDTQYF. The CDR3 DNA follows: TGCGCCAGCAGCTTCGGACAGACTCCAGATACGCAGTATTTT. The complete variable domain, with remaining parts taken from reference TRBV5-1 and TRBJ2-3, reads KAGVTQTPRYLIKTRGQQVTLSCSPISGHRSVSWYQQTPGQGLQFLFEYFSETQRNKGNFPGRFSGRQFSNSRSEMNVSTLELGDSALYLCASSFGQTPDTQYFGPGTRLTVL.

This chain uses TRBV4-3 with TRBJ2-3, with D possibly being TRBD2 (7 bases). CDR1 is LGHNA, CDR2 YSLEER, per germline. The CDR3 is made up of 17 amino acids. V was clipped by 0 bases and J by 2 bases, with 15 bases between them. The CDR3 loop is CASSQDMAGAPTDTQYF. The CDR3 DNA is TGCGCCAGCAGCCAAGACATGGCGGGGGCACCCACAGATACGCAGTATTTT.

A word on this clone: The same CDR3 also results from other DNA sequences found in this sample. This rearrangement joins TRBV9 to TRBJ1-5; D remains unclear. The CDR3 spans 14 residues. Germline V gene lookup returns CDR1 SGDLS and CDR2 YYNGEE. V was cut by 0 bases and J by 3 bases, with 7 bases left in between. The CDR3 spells CASSVAGDNQPQHF. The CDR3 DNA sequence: TGTGCCAGCAGCGTAGCGGGAGACAATCAGCCCCAGCATTTT. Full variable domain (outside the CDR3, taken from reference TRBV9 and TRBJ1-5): DSGVTQTPKHLITATGQRVTLRCSPRSGDLSVYWYQQSLDQGLQFLIQYYNGEERAKGNILERFSAQQFPDLHSELNLSSLELGDSALYFCASSVAGDNQPQHFGDGTRLSIL.

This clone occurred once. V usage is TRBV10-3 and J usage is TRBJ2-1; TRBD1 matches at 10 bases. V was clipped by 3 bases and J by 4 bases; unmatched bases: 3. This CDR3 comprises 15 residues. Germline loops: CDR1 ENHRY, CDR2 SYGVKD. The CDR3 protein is CAISEGQGGYNEQFF. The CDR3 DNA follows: TGTGCCATCAGTGAAGGACAGGGGGGTTACAATGAGCAGTTCTTC.